These 5 T cell receptor beta chains share one sample of origin, sequenced in a study of identical twins. TCRdb re-derived calls from the 5' RACE reads in MiXCR, one entry per CDR3 protein. The table lists 450,000 or so distinct CDR3 sequences, about 13% of them singletons. This sample was also put to use in a study of yellow fever vaccine responses in identical twins.

Sample: CD4+ T cells sorted from blood. Every receptor here comes from a woman aged 18-29 years in good health.

This clonotype showed up many times. The CDR3 nucleotides are TGTGCCAGCGGAGACCTCCGGACAGTGTACCAAGAGACCCAGTACTTC. Protein sequence: CASGDLRTVYQETQYF. This rearrangement joins TRBV6-1 to TRBJ2-5; D perhaps matches TRBD1 (6 bases). The length of the CDR3 is 16 residues. The V and J ends lost 8 bases and 0 bases respectively, with 19 bases between them. Per the germline V gene, CDR1 is MNHNS and CDR2 is SASEGT.

This clonotype was counted ten times or more. This chain joins TRBV11-2 and TRBJ2-2, with 8 positions matching TRBD2. Looked up from germline, CDR1 is SGHAT and CDR2 is FQNNGV. With V trimmed by 5 bases and J by 7 bases, 18 bases remained unmatched. The CDR3 is 18 residues long. CDR3 bases: TGTGCCAGCAGCACCACTGCTGTTGGCGGGGGGCGTGGCGGGGAGCTGTTTTTT. It translates to CASSTTAVGGGRGGELFF. The full variable domain, rest sourced from reference TRBV11-2 and TRBJ2-2, is EAGVAQSPRYKIIEKRQSVAFWCNPISGHATLYWYQQILGQGPKLLIQFQNNGVVDDSQLPKDRFSAERLKGVDSTLKIQPAKLEDSAVYLCASSTTAVGGGRGGELFFGEGSRLTVL.

The V gene is TRBV19, the J gene TRBJ1-4; D is uncertain. Germline V lookup: CDR1 LNHDA, CDR2 SQIVND (reference sequence). This CDR3 comprises 15 residues. Trimming left V 6 bases short and J 4 bases short, with 15 bases between. The CDR3: CASSALEKGNEKLFF. In nucleotides, the CDR3 is TGTGCCAGTAGCGCACTCGAGAAGGGTAATGAAAAACTGTTTTTT.

About this clonotype itself: A read error may be the cause here, since a much bigger clone is one base away. V and J are TRBV28 and TRBJ2-7; D gene unclear. This CDR3 comprises 14 residues. Looked up from germline, CDR1 is MDHEN and CDR2 is SYDVKM. CDR3 sequence reads: CASSPSSRVHEQSF. CDR3 sequence (DNA): TGTGCCAGCAGTCCCTCTTCTCGGGTTCACGAGCAGTCCTTC.

This clonotype was detected many times. This chain joins TRBV7-2 and TRBJ2-1, with no clear D. The CDR3 loop spans 13 amino acids. V lost 1 base to trimming and J lost 9 bases, with 10 bases between them. Germline CDR1 and CDR2: SGHTA and FQGNSA. The CDR3, as DNA: TGTGCCAGCAGCTTAGGTTCCCCTAGTGAGCAGTTCTTC. The encoded protein is CASSLGSPSEQFF.